This TCR beta chain was identified during a study of human T cells and chemical hapten exposure (dated by TCRdb to 2020 to 2023). Concerning the study at large: For sensitization, 2% DPC in acetone was applied to a roughly 2 cm by roughly 2 cm area of upper inner arm skin. The study tracked peripheral blood TCR repertoire changes in vivo during primary and secondary sensitization to the hapten diphenylcyclopropenone (DPC) in alopecia patients. Alopecia areata with under or over 50% scalp involvement, alopecia totalis and alopecia universalis were represented in the patient cohort, which was mostly female. Patch testing on the upper back used Finn chambers containing 0.01% DPC, with scoring done after 6 days according to International Contact Dermatitis Research Group standards. Libraries were pooled for sequencing, and variation in per-sample TCR yields was attributed mainly to small differences in library volumes within the pool. Weekly therapeutic DPC doses were additionally applied to the scalp of patients throughout the approximately 24-week study period. For TCR sequencing, blood came from 25 to 35 alopecia patients at anywhere from one to four time points (pre-sensitization, 2, 6 and 24 weeks). Blood samples were taken from patients before sensitization (week 0) and then at 2, 6 and about 24 weeks after DPC sensitization. The study at large found these results: The number of PT1 expanded TCRs positively correlated with patch test score, significant at thresholds 8, 16 and 32 but not 4. Because all patients had alopecia, a presumed autoimmune disease, the immune response of the patients might differ from that of healthy individuals. After repeated subsampling, the strength of the expansion versus patch-test correlation and the threshold at which it became significant changed. Expanded TCRs formed significantly more large CDR3 similarity clusters than pre-sensitization or healthy control sets, consistent with antigen-driven responses. DPC sensitization did not change how many TCRs were above 1 in 1000 frequency, and no evidence was found of alterations in global repertoire structure.

At least ten counts were recorded for this clonotype. The specificity of this receptor is unknown. No qualities accompany the bases; no much larger clone lies one base away. Receptor amplification or capture employed RACE. The data were produced on a NextSeq 500. During library preparation, unique molecular identifiers were attached to individual cDNA molecules so that TCRs could be counted in a quantitative, reproducible way. From each blood RNA sample, both TCR alpha and TCR beta chains were sequenced. On the study's bioinformatics: A median of around 96,000 TCRs per sample was observed, with a range of 23,224 to 690,600. The Decombinator software suite was used to annotate V, J and CDR3 in the TCR reads. For PS versus PT1 abundance plots, all samples were subsampled to the same number of TCRs (28,000). TCRs were defined as expanded if absent before sensitization and observed at least eight times at the 2-week time point. TCRdb trimmed public reads at Q25 via fastp, called clones via MiXCR and kept in-frame beta chains. Rows with one shared CDR3 protein collapse into an entry with the most common genes and DNA. The V and J calls, along with clone size, are taken from TCRdb and not from the paper's own processing. The sample table holds some 90,000 distinct CDR3 sequences, of which about an eighth were seen once. Of the sample, 3.2% falls within the top ten clones.

Measured from the cysteine to the phenylalanine, the CDR3 is 13 residues long. Here the CDR3 DNA is all that survives: 39 bases in frame from base 1. CDR1 and CDR2 (MNHEY, SVGEGT) derive from the germline V gene. V was cut back by 6 bases and J by 0 bases, leaving a gap of 6 bases between them. The sample's time point label, decoded: patch test 2, 6 weeks after DPC sensitization. In light of the paper, this sample's treatment or condition label describes: therapeutic diphenylcyclopropenone sensitization with weekly scalp DPC. At each patch-test visit, blood was drawn before the patch test was applied. Eligible patients were aged 18 to 70, diagnosed with alopecia, deemed suitable for DPC therapy, and excluded if pregnant. Total RNA was isolated from unfractionated whole blood collected in Tempus Blood RNA tubes.

The chain is assembled from TRBV6-2 or TRBV6-3 and TRBJ2-1; TRBD2 is a possible D gene, resting on 5 matching bases. The TCR was taken from a woman aged 35 to 49 with alopecia areata. Some clones in this sample may be carry-over from other donors' samples. Specimen: whole blood, collected in connection with sensitization to the hapten diphenylcyclopropenone (DPC). This receptor has the CDR3 CASSTSSYNEQFF. The DNA sequence reads TGTGCCAGCAGCACTAGCTCCTACAATGAGCAGTTCTTC.